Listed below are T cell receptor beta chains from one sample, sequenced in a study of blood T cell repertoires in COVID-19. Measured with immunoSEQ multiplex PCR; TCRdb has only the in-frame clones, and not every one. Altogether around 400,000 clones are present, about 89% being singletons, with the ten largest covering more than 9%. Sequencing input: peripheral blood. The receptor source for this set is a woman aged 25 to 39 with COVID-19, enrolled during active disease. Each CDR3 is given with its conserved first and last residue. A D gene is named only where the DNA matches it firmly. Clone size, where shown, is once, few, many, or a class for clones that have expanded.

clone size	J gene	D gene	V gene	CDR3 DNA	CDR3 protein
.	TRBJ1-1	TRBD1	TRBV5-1	TGCGCCAGCAGCCTAGGACAGGTGTGGACTGAAGCTTTCTTT	CASSLGQVWTEAFF
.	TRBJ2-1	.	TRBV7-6	TGTGCCAGCAGCTCCCCAGGCAGGTCCTACAATGAGCAGTTCTTC	CASSSPGRSYNEQFF
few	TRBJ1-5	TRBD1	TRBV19	TGTGCCAGTAGTTCCCCGGGACAGATAAATCAGCCCCAGCATTTT	CASSSPGQINQPQHF
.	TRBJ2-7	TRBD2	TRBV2	TGTGCCAGCAGACTAGCGGGAGCAGGAAACGAGCAGTACTTC	CASRLAGAGNEQYF
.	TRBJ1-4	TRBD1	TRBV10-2	TGCGCCAGCTACAGGGGAGAAAAACTGTTTTTT	CASYRGEKLFF
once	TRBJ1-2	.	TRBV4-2	TGTGCCAGCAGCCAACTAACGACAGAGAACTATGGCTACACCTTC	CASSQLTTENYGYTF
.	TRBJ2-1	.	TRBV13	TGTGCCAGCAGCGCGCACTATGGGGGCGTCTACAATGAGCAGTTCTTC	CASSAHYGGVYNEQFF
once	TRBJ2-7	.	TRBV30	TGTGCCTGGAACGGGGAGAGCTCCTACGAGCAGTACTTC	CAWNGESSYEQYF
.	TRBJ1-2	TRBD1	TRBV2	TGTGCCAGCAGTCGAGACAGGGAGGGCTACACCTTC	CASSRDREGYTF
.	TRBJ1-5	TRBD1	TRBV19	TGTGCCAGTAGGATCGACAGGGGCGGGGATCGCAATCAGCCCCAGCATTTT	CASRIDRGGDRNQPQHF
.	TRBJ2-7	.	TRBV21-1	TGTGCCAGCAGCCAGAGCCAACAGGGACAGGTCCCCTACGAGCAGTACTTC	CASSQSQQGQVPYEQYF
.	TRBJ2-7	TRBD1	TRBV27	TGTGCCAGCAGTTTCCGCCAGACAGGGAAATTAGAGAACGAGCAGTACTTC	CASSFRQTGKLENEQYF
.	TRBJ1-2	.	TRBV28	TGTGCCAGCAGGGACAGCCTCTCTAACTATGGCTACACCTTC	CASRDSLSNYGYTF
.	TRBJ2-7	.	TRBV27	TGTGCCAGCAGTTTATCGGGTGGGAGCGAGCAGTACTTC	CASSLSGGSEQYF
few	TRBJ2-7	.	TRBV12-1	TGTGCCAGCAGCTTTGTTCCAGGGGGCTCCTACGAGCAGTACTTC	CASSFVPGGSYEQYF